Following are 18 T cell receptor beta chains from one sample sequenced in a study of T cell repertoires in cytomegalovirus infection. TCRdb reprocessed the reads with MiXCR, giving one entry per CDR3 protein. The sample consists of some 600,000 distinct CDR3 sequences, approximately 24% of them appearing once. The sample consisted of CD8+ T cells from PBMCs. These receptors all stem from a human donor in good health (CMV status not recorded). Some clones in this sample may be carry-over from other donors' samples.

This clonotype was detected a few times. V usage is TRBV7-8 and J usage is TRBJ2-5; 11 bases fit TRBD1. Trimming took 10 bases from V and 3 from J; bases not matched to a gene: 16. In germline, CDR1 is SGHVS, CDR2 FQNEAQ. There are 17 residues in the CDR3. The CDR3 nucleotides read TGTGCCACCAGTTCTTTTGGACAGGGGGCGTTCGAAGAGACCCAGTACTTC. Amino acids: CATSSFGQGAFEETQYF.

This clonotype was recorded at least ten times. The V gene is TRBV5-6, the J gene TRBJ2-2, with D uncertain. Germline loops: CDR1 SGHDT, CDR2 YYEEEE. Trimming left V 3 bases short and J 4 bases short, with 13 bases between. This CDR3 contains 15 residues. The CDR3 nucleotides are TGTGCCAGCAGCTGGGTTACACGTAGCACCGGGGAGCTGTTTTTT. Residues: CASSWVTRSTGELFF.

The chain links TRBV24-1 to TRBJ2-1; TRBD1 matches at 11 bases. The CDR3 covers 15 residues. Germline values: CDR1 KGHDR, CDR2 SFDVKD. The ends lost 4 bases at V and 10 bases at J; junction bases unmatched: 8. The CDR3 bases are TGTGCCACCAGTGAGTACCCGGGACAGGGGGACGAGCAGTTCTTC. This encodes CATSEYPGQGDEQFF.

The sample holds a few counts of this clonotype. The chain combines TRBV2 with TRBJ2-4; 7 bases line up with TRBD2. Germline V lookup: CDR1 SNHLY, CDR2 FYNNEI. Trimming at V came to 3 bases and at J to 12 bases, leaving 5 bases not matched to a gene. The CDR3 covers 12 residues. The CDR3 loop is CASSDGGWHQYF. In DNA form, the CDR3 reads TGTGCCAGCAGTGACGGGGGGTGGCATCAGTACTTC.

This chain links TRBV20-1 with TRBJ2-7; the D gene is possibly TRBD1 (6 bases). Germline values: CDR1 DFQATT, CDR2 SNEGSKA (reference sequence). V lost 6 bases and J 2 bases, leaving 14 bases between the germline ends. CDR3 size: 13 residues. CDR3 amino acids: CSASGVGTYEQYV. The DNA of the CDR3 is TGCAGTGCGTCAGGGGTTGGAACCTACGAGCAGTACGTC.

This clonotype was detected only a few times. This chain uses TRBV25-1 with TRBJ1-1; 8 nucleotides line up with TRBD1. V trimming: 6 bases; J trimming: 3 bases; junction bases outside the gene matches: 9. The CDR3 length is 15 residues. Germline V gene lookup returns CDR1 MGHDK and CDR2 SYGVNS. In DNA, the CDR3 is TGTGCCAGCAGCAGACAGGGGCGTGAGTACACTGAAGCTTTCTTT. It codes for CASSRQGREYTEAFF.

The table lists this clonotype with a few counts. The rearrangement links TRBV4-2 to TRBJ1-1; 7 bases agree with TRBD1. CDR1 and CDR2 (germline): LGHNA, YNFKEQ. With 1 base clipped from V and 8 bases from J, the junction kept 13 bases outside the gene matches. The CDR3 is 16 amino acids. Written as DNA, the CDR3 is TGTGCCAGCAGCCAAGCACAGGGGCCGGTGTCAGGCGAAGCTTTCTTT. It encodes CASSQAQGPVSGEAFF.

J is TRBJ2-7 and V is TRBV20-1; 13 positions match TRBD2. CDR3 length: 16 amino acids. Trimming removed 1 base from V and 2 bases from J; junction bases left unmatched: 5. Per the germline V gene, CDR1 is DFQATT and CDR2 is SNEGSKA (reference sequence). As DNA, the CDR3 is TGCAGTGCTAGAGGGGATGGACTAGCGGGGGCCTACGAGCAGTACTTC. It translates to CSARGDGLAGAYEQYF.

In its sample, this clonotype was seen a few times. The CDR3 loop is CASSSPGTEYNEQFF. The CDR3 nucleotides are TGTGCCAGCAGTTCCCCTGGGACGGAATACAATGAGCAGTTCTTC. V usage is TRBV6-2 or TRBV6-3 and J usage is TRBJ2-1; D might be TRBD1 or TRBD2, each matching 5 bases. This CDR3 is built from 15 residues. V shed 4 bases and J shed 4 bases, with 14 bases lying between them. In germline, CDR1 is MNHEY, CDR2 SVGEGT.

The chain has TRBV19 and TRBJ2-1; 8 bases are shared with TRBD2. V lost 1 base to trimming and J lost 7 bases; unmatched junction nucleotides: 3. The CDR3 has 14 amino acids. Germline CDR1 LNHDA, CDR2 SQIVND (reference sequence). This chain's CDR3 is CASSIGLAMNEQFF. The CDR3 coding sequence is TGTGCCAGTAGTATAGGACTAGCGATGAATGAGCAGTTCTTC.

Written as DNA, the CDR3 is TGTGCCAGCAAGGGACAGTCCGGCAATCAGCCCCAGCATTTT. Translation gives CASKGQSGNQPQHF. The chain combines TRBV2 with TRBJ1-5, with 7 nucleotides matching TRBD1. The CDR3 is 14 amino acids. After removal of 7 bases from V and 2 bases from J, the junction contained 5 bases not matched to a gene. Germline CDR1 is SNHLY and CDR2 is FYNNEI.

The V and J genes are TRBV19 and TRBJ2-2; tentative D call: TRBD2 (5 bases). V shed 3 bases and J shed 4 bases, with 18 bases lying between them. Germline values: CDR1 LNHDA, CDR2 SQIVND (reference sequence). This CDR3 region has 17 residues. This CDR3 is CASSINVRVSTTGELFF. As DNA, the CDR3 is TGTGCCAGTAGTATCAACGTGCGGGTTTCGACCACCGGGGAGCTGTTTTTT.

V and J are TRBV20-1 and TRBJ2-7; TRBD2 might be the D (6 bases). The CDR3 is 15 amino acids. Germline V gene sequence: CDR1 DFQATT, CDR2 SNEGSKA (reference sequence). V shed 0 bases and J shed 0 bases, with 12 bases lying between them. The CDR3 sequence is CSARDSSGDSYEQYF. CDR3 sequence (DNA): TGCAGTGCTAGAGATTCATCGGGGGACTCCTACGAGCAGTACTTC.

This clonotype was seen many times. The V call is TRBV7-2, the J call TRBJ2-1; a weak D match, TRBD1 (6 bases). Germline V gene sequence: CDR1 SGHTA, CDR2 FQGNSA. CDR3 size: 15 residues. Between the trimmed V and J ends, which lost 3 bases and 4 bases, there was a span of 13 bases. The CDR3 protein is CASSLTAGEYNEQFF. As DNA, the CDR3 is TGTGCCAGCAGCTTGACGGCAGGGGAATACAATGAGCAGTTCTTC.

This clonotype was picked up a small number of times. The chain uses TRBV7-9 and TRBJ2-5; D ambiguous. The CDR3 is made up of 14 amino acids. Deletions cut 0 bases from V and 2 bases from J, with 7 bases between. Germline CDR1 reads SEHNR; CDR2 reads FQNEAQ (reference sequence). CDR3 in DNA: TGTGCCAGCAGCTTAGCATTCCAGCAAGAGACCCAGTACTTC. Protein: CASSLAFQQETQYF.

This clonotype came up many times. An end of the junction differs from the germline gene, which may be a read error. The J gene is TRBJ2-1, the V gene TRBV7-9, with 11 positions matching TRBD1. The CDR3 is 16 residues long. Germline CDR1 reads SEHNR; CDR2 reads FQNEAQ (reference sequence). The CDR3 spells CASTLPGQGGTTEQFF. The CDR3 DNA reads TGTGCCAGCACCTTACCGGGACAGGGGGGAACGACCGAGCAGTTCTTC.

This clonotype occurred a few times. Here the CDR3 DNA reads TGCAGCTCGACGGGGAACTATGGCTACACCTTC. As protein: CSSTGNYGYTF. The chain has TRBV29-1 and TRBJ1-2; D uncertain. Germline assignment: CDR1 SQVTM and CDR2 ANQGSEA. The CDR3 is 11 residues long. The germline V and J ends were trimmed by 8 bases and 2 bases, with 9 bases remaining between them.

This clonotype was counted ten times or more. The rearrangement links TRBV7-8 to TRBJ2-1; the D is unclear. Germline V gives CDR1 SGHVS, CDR2 FQNEAQ. The CDR3 sequence is 13 residues long. Trimming left V 5 bases short and J 8 bases short, with 13 bases between. Here the CDR3 reads CASSPNFSYEQFF. The CDR3 coding sequence is TGTGCCAGCAGCCCTAATTTTTCCTATGAGCAGTTCTTC.